One and the same sample provided the 22 T cell receptor beta chains below, sequenced in a study of CD8 T cells in Susac syndrome. Random hexamers were used to reverse transcribe roughly 0.5 to 1 ug of RNA. Using its own MiXCR run on the immunoSEQ multiplex PCR reads, TCRdb lists one record per CDR3 protein. The table lists 150,000 to 190,000 distinct CDR3 sequences, about 95% of them singletons. The material sequenced was CD8+ T cells from PBMCs. All receptors derive from a human donor with multiple sclerosis.

The chain couples TRBV7-9 to TRBJ2-5; 10 bases line up with TRBD1. V was pared by 3 bases and J by 5 bases, with 6 bases of the junction left unmatched. CDR1 is SEHNR and CDR2 is FQNEAQ in the germline V gene (reference sequence). The CDR3 consists of 15 residues. The CDR3 DNA follows: TGTGCCAGCAGCTTCGGACAGGGGGTGGAGGAGACCCAGTACTTC. Translating gives CASSFGQGVEETQYF.

This clonotype appeared a few times. The rearrangement uses TRBV7-9 and TRBJ2-5, with D perhaps TRBD1 or TRBD2 (5 bases each). The germline gives CDR1 SEHNR, CDR2 FQNEAQ (reference sequence). Trimming left V 2 bases short and J 1 base short, with 8 bases between. The CDR3 is 14 residues long. The CDR3 protein is CASSLTGPQETQYF. CDR3 sequence (DNA): TGTGCCAGCAGCTTAACGGGGCCCCAAGAGACCCAGTACTTC.

The CDR3 region has the DNA TGTGCCAGCAGCCCCCAACTAGCGGGGGACGCAGATACGCAGTATTTT. Translated: CASSPQLAGDADTQYF. The gene calls are TRBV13 and TRBJ2-3, with 11 bases lining up with TRBD2. The V gene end was trimmed by 5 bases and the J gene end by 4 bases; junction bases not matched to a gene: 8. The CDR3 covers 16 residues. Germline V gene lookup returns CDR1 PRHDT and CDR2 FYEKMQ (reference sequence).

V gene TRBV12-3 or TRBV12-4 combines with J gene TRBJ2-3; D call uncertain. The CDR3 has 12 amino acids. Trimming removed 3 bases from V and 5 bases from J, with 6 bases in between. The CDR3 loop is CASSFSGDTQYF. The CDR3 DNA is TGTGCCAGCAGTTTCTCCGGAGATACGCAGTATTTT.

The J gene is TRBJ2-1, the V gene TRBV19; tentative D call: TRBD1 (5 bases). The CDR3 totals 16 residues. Germline-derived CDR1 and CDR2 are LNHDA and SQIVND (reference sequence). V was trimmed by 3 bases and J by 6 bases, leaving 18 bases between them. The DNA of the CDR3 is TGTGCCAGTAGTATTACAGAAGGACGTGGGGCCAATGAGCAGTTCTTC. This gives the protein CASSITEGRGANEQFF.

This clonotype appeared once. This chain uses TRBV27 with TRBJ1-2; TRBD1 is a possible D gene (5 bases). V was pared by 6 bases and J by 4 bases, with 9 bases between. The CDR3 runs 12 residues. Germline lookup yields CDR1 MNHEY and CDR2 SMNVEV (reference sequence). This CDR3 is CASRGPSYGYTF. DNA of the CDR3: TGTGCCAGCAGGGGACCGTCCTATGGCTACACCTTC.

The genes are TRBV7-6 and TRBJ2-6, with D perhaps being TRBD1 or TRBD2 (5 bases each). The length of the CDR3 is 16 residues. Germline values: CDR1 SGHVS, CDR2 FNYEAQ. V shed 8 bases and J shed 0 bases, with 14 bases lying between them. The CDR3 reads CASWDGTSSGANVLTF. CDR3 in DNA: TGTGCCAGCTGGGACGGTACGAGCTCTGGGGCCAACGTCCTGACTTTC.

This clonotype was counted a single time. This chain joins TRBV9 and TRBJ1-1, with 7 bases that match TRBD1. V was pared by 3 bases and J by 0 bases, with 5 bases of the junction left unmatched. CDR1 is SGDLS, CDR2 YYNGEE, per germline. The CDR3 length is 15 residues. CDR3 region: CASSARDSMNTEAFF. DNA of the CDR3: TGTGCCAGCAGCGCCCGGGACAGCATGAACACTGAAGCTTTCTTT.

The chain employs TRBV7-9 and TRBJ1-1; D remains ambiguous. Between the trimmed V and J ends, which lost 3 bases and 0 bases, there was a span of 14 bases. Germline V gene lookup returns CDR1 SEHNR and CDR2 FQNEAQ (reference sequence). This CDR3 region has 16 residues. CDR3 amino acids: CASSFWGGQLNTEAFF. CDR3 sequence (DNA): TGTGCCAGCAGCTTTTGGGGAGGGCAGTTGAACACTGAAGCTTTCTTT.

The V and J genes are TRBV11-2 and TRBJ2-3; 7 nucleotides line up with TRBD1. Germline V gene data show CDR1 as SGHAT and CDR2 as FQNNGV. This CDR3 comprises 17 residues. With 5 bases clipped from V and 0 bases from J, the junction kept 11 bases outside the gene matches. CDR3 bases: TGTGCCAGCAGCCAGCCCCCGAGGGGGCGTAGCACAGATACGCAGTATTTT. It translates to CASSQPPRGRSTDTQYF.

The V call is TRBV24-1, the J call TRBJ1-2, with D perhaps TRBD1 (5 bases). V lost 9 bases, J lost 8 bases, and 18 bases lay in between. The CDR3 has 13 amino acids. Per germline, CDR1 KGHDR and CDR2 SFDVKD. The CDR3 region has the DNA TGTGCCACCGAATGGGGCGATAAAGAAGGCTACACCTTC. The encoded protein is CATEWGDKEGYTF.

This clonotype was counted once. The chain couples TRBV7-9 to TRBJ1-6, with a tentative D call TRBD1 (5 bases). V lost 5 bases, J lost 8 bases, and 19 bases lay in between. The CDR3 covers 16 residues. CDR1 and CDR2 (germline): SEHNR, FQNEAQ (reference sequence). CDR3 nucleotide sequence: TGTGCCAGCAGCCCAATTCCGTACGAAGGGGATTCACCCCTCCACTTT. Its protein product is CASSPIPYEGDSPLHF.

The chain recombines TRBV27 with TRBJ1-1; D gene uncertain. This CDR3 comprises 15 residues. The germline V gene has CDR1 MNHEY and CDR2 SMNVEV (reference sequence). V was clipped by 2 bases and J by 1 base, with 11 bases between them. The DNA for the CDR3 is TGTGCCAGCAGTTTAATGCTCGGGGAGAACACTGAAGCTTTCTTT. This encodes CASSLMLGENTEAFF.

The chain recombines TRBV29-1 with TRBJ2-2; D gene unclear. The V end was cut by 7 bases, the J end by 5 bases, with 11 bases between. CDR3 size: 12 residues. The V gene's germline CDR1 is SQVTM and CDR2 ANQGSEA. The CDR3 loop reads CSASGSTGELFF. The CDR3 DNA is TGCAGCGCCTCGGGTTCGACCGGGGAGCTGTTTTTT.

The chain is built from TRBV12-3 or TRBV12-4 and TRBJ1-2, with D maybe TRBD1 (5 bases). This CDR3 region has 14 residues. The ends were cut back, 1 base at V and 3 bases at J, with 9 bases in the middle. The CDR3 here is CASSLGGTHYGYTF. The CDR3 DNA reads TGTGCCAGCAGTTTAGGAGGGACCCACTATGGCTACACCTTC.

The rearrangement uses TRBV7-6 and TRBJ2-1, with 9 bases fitting TRBD1. V shed 4 bases and J 6 bases; nucleotides not matched to a gene: 7. The germline CDR1 and CDR2 sequences are SGHVS and FNYEAQ. The CDR3 has 15 amino acids. CDR3 region: CASSSGQGNGNEQFF. The CDR3 region has the DNA TGTGCCAGCAGCTCGGGACAGGGCAACGGCAATGAGCAGTTCTTC.

This clonotype was observed a handful of times. This chain links TRBV19 with TRBJ1-5; D is unclear. The CDR3 totals 12 residues. Looked up from germline, CDR1 is LNHDA and CDR2 is SQIVND (reference sequence). Trimming cost V 3 bases and J 2 bases, with 2 bases left between them. The CDR3 is CASSIGNQPQHF. In DNA form, the CDR3 reads TGTGCCAGTAGTATTGGCAATCAGCCCCAGCATTTT. The full variable domain, with the rest looked up from reference TRBV19 and TRBJ1-5, is DGGITQSPKYLFRKEGQNVTLSCEQNLNHDAMYWYRQDPGQGLRLIYYSQIVNDFQKGDIAEGYSVSREKKESFPLTVTSAQKNPTAFYLCASSIGNQPQHFGDGTRLSIL.

The chain uses TRBV7-9 and TRBJ1-6, with D unclear. The V end lost 1 base, the J end lost 11 bases, and 6 bases lay between the germline ends. CDR1 SEHNR and CDR2 FQNEAQ come from the germline V gene (reference sequence). This CDR3 has 12 amino acids. CDR3: CASSLDLTPLHF. DNA for the CDR3: TGTGCCAGCAGCTTAGATCTTACACCCCTCCACTTT.

Written as DNA, the CDR3 is TGTGCCAGCAGCCTCGGACAGACAGGCACAGATACGCAGTATTTT. It codes for CASSLGQTGTDTQYF. This chain uses TRBV7-9 with TRBJ2-3; a weak D match, TRBD1 (6 bases). Germline loops: CDR1 SEHNR, CDR2 FQNEAQ (reference sequence). The length of the CDR3 is 15 residues. Trimming removed 5 bases from V and 1 base from J, with 13 bases in between. Full variable domain (outside the CDR3, taken from reference TRBV7-9 and TRBJ2-3): DTGVSQNPRHKITKRGQNVTFRCDPISEHNRLYWYRQTLGQGPEFLTYFQNEAQLEKSRLLSDRFSAERPKGSFSTLEIQRTEQGDSAMYLCASSLGQTGTDTQYFGPGTRLTVL.

The chain couples TRBV4-2 to TRBJ2-7; no reliable D call. CDR3 length: 13 residues. V dropped 0 bases and J dropped 2 bases, with 5 bases sitting between them. The V gene's germline CDR1 is LGHNA and CDR2 YNFKEQ. The DNA for the CDR3 is TGTGCCAGCAGCCAAGAGTCGACCTACGAGCAGTACGTC. Translated, it gives CASSQESTYEQYV.

CDR3 residues: CASSSTDNYYGYTF. Here the CDR3 DNA reads TGTGCCAGCAGTTCAACCGACAACTACTATGGCTACACCTTC. The chain recombines TRBV12-3 or TRBV12-4 with TRBJ1-2; D remains unclear. The CDR3 contains 14 residues. Trimming pared 4 bases from V and 3 bases from J, leaving 12 bases between.

In DNA form, the CDR3 reads TGCGCCAGCAGCCGTGGGATGGGGATCACTGAAGCTTTCTTT. Translation gives CASSRGMGITEAFF. The chain combines TRBV4-1 with TRBJ1-1; D is uncertain. The CDR3 extends over 14 amino acids. Germline V gene lookup returns CDR1 MGHRA and CDR2 YSYEKL. Trimming removed 4 bases at V and 4 bases at J, with 13 bases between.